This T cell receptor (beta chain) was captured in a study of cytomegalovirus exposure and HLA in healthy donors. Study results and caveats: Altogether, some 160 TCR beta chains were recorded as cytomegalovirus-associated.

PCR amplification relied on 60 Vbeta primers (plus 13 Jbeta primers). Using immunoSEQ multiplex PCR, the repertoire was profiled, and TCRdb retains in-frame clones only, with some absent. Of some 90,000 clones detected, about 75% appear once; the ten largest clones hold around 6%. This CDR3 comprises 13 residues. Germline-derived CDR1 and CDR2 are MDHEN and SYDVKM. The V end lost 5 bases, the J end lost 4 bases, and 11 bases lay between the germline ends. Remarks on this clone: Its antigen is not known.

Sequencing was done on a sample of PBMCs. This receptor was obtained from a female donor in good health and CMV-seronegative. The chain combines TRBV28 with TRBJ1-2; tentative D call: TRBD1 (6 bases). CDR3 in amino acids: CASSGGGGYGYTF. The CDR3 DNA is TGTGCCAGCAGTGGGGGAGGGGGCTATGGCTACACCTTC.